The T cell receptor beta chain under discussion was sequenced for a study of OX40 agonist ivuxolimab in advanced cancers. Whole-study results and caveats: Expanded clones belonging to CD8+ T cells outnumbered, on average, those of CD4+.

The CDR3 contains 11 residues. CDR1 is DFQATT, CDR2 SNEGSKA, per germline (reference sequence). Clones were sequenced by immunoSEQ multiplex PCR, and TCRdb holds only the in-frame ones, with some missing. The data contain about 50,000 clones, 84% of them singletons. Concerning this clone: The antigen remains unidentified.

The source is an adult with an advanced solid tumor such as melanoma, head and neck, liver or kidney cancer. The chain links TRBV20-1 to TRBJ2-3, with 9 bases matching TRBD2. Sequenced here: CD4+ or CD8+ T cells sorted from blood, sampled in a trial of the OX40 agonist ivuxolimab. CDR3 in amino acids: CGGRAGDTQYF. For the CDR3, the DNA is TGCGGCGGGAGGGCCGGAGATACGCAGTATTTT.